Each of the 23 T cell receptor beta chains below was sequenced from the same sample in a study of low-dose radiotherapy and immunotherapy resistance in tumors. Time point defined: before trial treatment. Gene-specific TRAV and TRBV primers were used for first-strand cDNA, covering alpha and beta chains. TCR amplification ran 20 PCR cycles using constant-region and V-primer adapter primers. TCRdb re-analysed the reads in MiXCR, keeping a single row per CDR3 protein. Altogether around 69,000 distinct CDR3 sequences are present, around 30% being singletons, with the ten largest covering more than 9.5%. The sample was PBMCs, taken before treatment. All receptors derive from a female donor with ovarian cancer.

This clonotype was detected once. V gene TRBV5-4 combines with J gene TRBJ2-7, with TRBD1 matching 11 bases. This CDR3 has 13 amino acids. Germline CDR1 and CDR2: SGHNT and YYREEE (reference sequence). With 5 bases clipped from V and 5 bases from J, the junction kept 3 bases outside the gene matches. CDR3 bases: TGTGCCAGCAGTCCGGACAGGGGGCACGAGCAGTACTTC. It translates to CASSPDRGHEQYF.

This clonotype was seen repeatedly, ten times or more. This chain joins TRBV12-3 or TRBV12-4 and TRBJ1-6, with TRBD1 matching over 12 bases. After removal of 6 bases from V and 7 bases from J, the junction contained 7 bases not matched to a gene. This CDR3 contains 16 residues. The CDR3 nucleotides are TGTGCCAGCAGGGCGGGACAGGGGGCATTGAATTCACCCCTCCACTTT. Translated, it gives CASRAGQGALNSPLHF.

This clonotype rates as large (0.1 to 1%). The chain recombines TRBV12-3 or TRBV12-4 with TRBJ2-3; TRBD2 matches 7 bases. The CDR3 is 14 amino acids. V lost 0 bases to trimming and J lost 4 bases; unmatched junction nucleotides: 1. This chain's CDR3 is CASSLAGGPDTQYF. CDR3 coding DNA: TGTGCCAGCAGTTTAGCGGGAGGGCCAGATACGCAGTATTTT.

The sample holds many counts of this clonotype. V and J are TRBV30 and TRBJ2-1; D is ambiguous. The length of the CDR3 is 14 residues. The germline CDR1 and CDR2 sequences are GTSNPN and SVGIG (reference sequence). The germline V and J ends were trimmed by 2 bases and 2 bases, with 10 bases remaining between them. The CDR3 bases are TGTGCCTGGAGTACACCACGAACCTACAATGAGCAGTTCTTC. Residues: CAWSTPRTYNEQFF.

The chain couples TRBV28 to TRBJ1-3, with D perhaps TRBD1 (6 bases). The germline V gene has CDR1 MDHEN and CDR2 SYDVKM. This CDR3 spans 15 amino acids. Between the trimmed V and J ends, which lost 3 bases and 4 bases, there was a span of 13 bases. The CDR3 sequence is CASSLASGAGNTIYF. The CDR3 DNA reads TGTGCCAGCAGTTTGGCGTCGGGGGCGGGAAACACCATATATTTT.

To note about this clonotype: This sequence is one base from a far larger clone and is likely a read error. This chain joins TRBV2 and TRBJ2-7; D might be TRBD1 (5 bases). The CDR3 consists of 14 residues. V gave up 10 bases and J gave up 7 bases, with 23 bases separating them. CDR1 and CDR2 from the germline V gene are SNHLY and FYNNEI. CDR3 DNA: TGTGCCACCGCGGCCAGGGTACCCTACAATGAGCAGTACTTC. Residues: CATAARVPYNEQYF.

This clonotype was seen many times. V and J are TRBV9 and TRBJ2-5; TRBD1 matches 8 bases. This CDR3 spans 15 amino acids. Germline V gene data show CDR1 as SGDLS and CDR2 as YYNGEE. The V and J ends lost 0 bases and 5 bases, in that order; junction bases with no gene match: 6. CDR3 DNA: TGTGCCAGCAGCGTAGGTGGGACAGGCGGGGAGACCCAGTACTTC. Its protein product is CASSVGGTGGETQYF.

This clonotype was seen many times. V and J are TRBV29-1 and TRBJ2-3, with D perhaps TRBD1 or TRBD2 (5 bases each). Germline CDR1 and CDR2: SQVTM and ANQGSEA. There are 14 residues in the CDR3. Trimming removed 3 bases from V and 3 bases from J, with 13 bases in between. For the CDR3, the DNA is TGCAGCGTTGATACGGGGCTAATAACAGATACGCAGTATTTT. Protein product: CSVDTGLITDTQYF.

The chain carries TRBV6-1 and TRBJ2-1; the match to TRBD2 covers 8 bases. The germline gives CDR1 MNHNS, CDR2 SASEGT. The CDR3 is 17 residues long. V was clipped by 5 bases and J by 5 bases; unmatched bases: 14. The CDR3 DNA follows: TGTGCCAGCAGTAAAAGTCTGGGGAGCGGGAGCCACAATGAGCAGTTCTTC. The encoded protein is CASSKSLGSGSHNEQFF.

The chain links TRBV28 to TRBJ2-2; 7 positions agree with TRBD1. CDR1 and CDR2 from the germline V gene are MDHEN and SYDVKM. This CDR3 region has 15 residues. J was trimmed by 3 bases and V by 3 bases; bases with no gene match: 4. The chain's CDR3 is CASSLLQGHTGELFF. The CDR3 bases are TGTGCCAGCAGTTTGTTACAGGGGCACACCGGGGAGCTGTTTTTT.

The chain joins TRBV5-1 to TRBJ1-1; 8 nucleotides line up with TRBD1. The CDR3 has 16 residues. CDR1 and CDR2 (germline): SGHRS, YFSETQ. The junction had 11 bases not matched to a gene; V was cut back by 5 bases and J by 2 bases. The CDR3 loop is CASRQGQGRGNTEAFF. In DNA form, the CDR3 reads TGCGCCAGCAGACAAGGACAGGGTAGGGGCAACACTGAAGCTTTCTTT.

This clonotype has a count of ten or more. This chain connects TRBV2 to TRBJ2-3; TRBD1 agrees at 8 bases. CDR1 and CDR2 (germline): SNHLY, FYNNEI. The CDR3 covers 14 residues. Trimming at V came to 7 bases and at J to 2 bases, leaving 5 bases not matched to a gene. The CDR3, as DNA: TGTGCCAGCAAAGGACAGGGACCCACAGATACGCAGTATTTT. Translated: CASKGQGPTDTQYF.

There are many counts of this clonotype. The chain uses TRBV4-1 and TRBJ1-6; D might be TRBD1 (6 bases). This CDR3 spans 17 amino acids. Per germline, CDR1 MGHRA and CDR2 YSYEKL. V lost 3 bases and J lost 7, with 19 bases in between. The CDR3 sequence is CASSQTVVRGPNSPLHF. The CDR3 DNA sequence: TGCGCCAGCAGCCAGACTGTGGTCCGGGGGCCGAATTCACCCCTCCACTTT.

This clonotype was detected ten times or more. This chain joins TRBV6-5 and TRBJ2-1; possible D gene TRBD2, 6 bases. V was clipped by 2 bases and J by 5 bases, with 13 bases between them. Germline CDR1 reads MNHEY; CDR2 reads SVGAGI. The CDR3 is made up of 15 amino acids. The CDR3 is CASSYGGLGDNEQFF. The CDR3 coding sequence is TGTGCCAGCAGTTACGGAGGGCTAGGTGACAATGAGCAGTTCTTC.

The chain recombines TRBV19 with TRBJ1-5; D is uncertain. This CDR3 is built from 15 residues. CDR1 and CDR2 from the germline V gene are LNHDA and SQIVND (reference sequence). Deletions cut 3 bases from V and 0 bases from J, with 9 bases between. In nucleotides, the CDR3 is TGTGCCAGTAGTATGATCGGGGATAGCAATCAGCCCCAGCATTTT. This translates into CASSMIGDSNQPQHF. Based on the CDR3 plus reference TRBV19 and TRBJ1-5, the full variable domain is DGGITQSPKYLFRKEGQNVTLSCEQNLNHDAMYWYRQDPGQGLRLIYYSQIVNDFQKGDIAEGYSVSREKKESFPLTVTSAQKNPTAFYLCASSMIGDSNQPQHFGDGTRLSIL.

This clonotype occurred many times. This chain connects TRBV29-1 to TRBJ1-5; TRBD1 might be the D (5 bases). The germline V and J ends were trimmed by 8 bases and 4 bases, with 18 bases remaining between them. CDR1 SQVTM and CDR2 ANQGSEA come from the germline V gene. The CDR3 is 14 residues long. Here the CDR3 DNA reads TGCAGCATCGTGGGATCTGACAGTAATCAGCCCCAGCATTTT. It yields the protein CSIVGSDSNQPQHF.

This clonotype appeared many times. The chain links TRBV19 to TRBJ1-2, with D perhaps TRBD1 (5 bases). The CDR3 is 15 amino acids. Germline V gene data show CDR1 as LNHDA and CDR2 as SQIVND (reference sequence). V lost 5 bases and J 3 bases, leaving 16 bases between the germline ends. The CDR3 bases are TGTGCCAGTAGTTCGGGGACCTACGGGGACTATGGCTACACCTTC. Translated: CASSSGTYGDYGYTF.

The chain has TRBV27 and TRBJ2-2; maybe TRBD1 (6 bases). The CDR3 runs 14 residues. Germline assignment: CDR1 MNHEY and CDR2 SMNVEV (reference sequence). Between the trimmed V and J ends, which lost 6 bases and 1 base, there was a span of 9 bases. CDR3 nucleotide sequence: TGTGCCAGCAGGATACAGGGGAACACCGGGGAGCTGTTTTTT. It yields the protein CASRIQGNTGELFF.

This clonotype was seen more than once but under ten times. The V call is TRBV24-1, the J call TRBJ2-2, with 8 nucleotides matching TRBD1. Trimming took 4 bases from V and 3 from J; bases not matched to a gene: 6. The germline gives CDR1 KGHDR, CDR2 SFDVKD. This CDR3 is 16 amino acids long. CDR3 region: CATSEPGTGYTGELFF. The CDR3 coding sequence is TGTGCCACCAGTGAACCAGGGACAGGATACACCGGGGAGCTGTTTTTT.

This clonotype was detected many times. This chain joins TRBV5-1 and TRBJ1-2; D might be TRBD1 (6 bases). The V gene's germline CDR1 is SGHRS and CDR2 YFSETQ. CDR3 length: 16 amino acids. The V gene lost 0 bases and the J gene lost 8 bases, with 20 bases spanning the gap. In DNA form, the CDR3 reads TGCGCCAGCAGCTTGGGCCCCGGCCAGGGGATCTTCGGCTACACCTTC. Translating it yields CASSLGPGQGIFGYTF.

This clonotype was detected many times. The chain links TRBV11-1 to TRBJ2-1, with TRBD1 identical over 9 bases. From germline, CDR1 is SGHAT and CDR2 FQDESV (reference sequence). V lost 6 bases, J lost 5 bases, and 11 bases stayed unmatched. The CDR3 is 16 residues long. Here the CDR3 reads CASSLLDRGTHNEQFF. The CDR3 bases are TGTGCCAGCAGTCTACTCGACAGGGGGACACACAATGAGCAGTTCTTC.

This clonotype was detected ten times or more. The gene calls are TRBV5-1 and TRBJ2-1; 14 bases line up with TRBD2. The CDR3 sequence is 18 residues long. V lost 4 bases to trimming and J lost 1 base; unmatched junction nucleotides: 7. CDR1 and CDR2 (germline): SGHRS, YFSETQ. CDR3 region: CASSGPGTSGGSYNEQFF. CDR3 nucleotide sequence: TGCGCCAGCAGCGGGCCCGGGACTAGCGGGGGATCCTACAATGAGCAGTTCTTC.

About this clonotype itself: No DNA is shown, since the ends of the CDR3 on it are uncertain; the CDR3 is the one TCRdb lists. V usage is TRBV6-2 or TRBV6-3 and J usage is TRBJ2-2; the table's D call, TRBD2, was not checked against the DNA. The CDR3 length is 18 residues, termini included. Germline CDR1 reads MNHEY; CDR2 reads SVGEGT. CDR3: CASSYKTSGVYTGELFFF.